Below, 24 T cell receptor beta chains from the same sample are listed, as sequenced in a study of blood T cell repertoires in COVID-19 (dated by TCRdb to between 2020 and 2021). Library preparation was by the immunoSEQ multiplex PCR assay. TCRdb re-hosts the immuneACCESS table, in-frame sequences only. Its copies lack some clones; in the studies checked, an unresolved V gene accounts for under half of them, and the cause for the rest is not known. For this sample the table gives about 190,000 clones, of which approximately 91% were detected only once. Together, the top ten hold 6.2% of the sample. The sequenced sample consisted of peripheral blood. The receptors come from a woman aged 40 to 55 who had recovered from COVID-19.

This rearrangement joins TRBV24-1 to TRBJ2-3, with 7 positions matching TRBD2. The germline gives CDR1 KGHDR, CDR2 SFDVKD. The CDR3 is 16 residues long. Trimming took 4 bases from V and 4 from J; bases not matched to a gene: 10. The CDR3: CATSEPLAVGPDTQYF. CDR3 DNA: TGTGCCACCAGTGAACCCCTAGCGGTTGGGCCAGATACGCAGTATTTT.

The gene calls are TRBV10-3 and TRBJ1-1, with D possibly matching TRBD1 (6 bases). The germline V gene encodes CDR1 ENHRY and CDR2 SYGVKD. Between the trimmed V and J ends, which lost 6 bases and 1 base, there was a span of 12 bases. The CDR3 runs 14 residues. CDR3 nucleotides: TGTGCCATCAGGGGGGGGCGAAGGAACACTGAAGCTTTCTTT. It translates to CAIRGGRRNTEAFF.

V gene TRBV5-3 combines with J gene TRBJ1-1; 8 bases agree with TRBD1. TRBV5-3 is reported as an ORF; its role is uncertain. The CDR3 has 14 amino acids. The trim removed 0 bases at V and 5 bases at J, leaving 3 bases unmatched. The CDR3 DNA reads as TGTGCCAGAAGCTTGGGGACAGGGAAGACTGAAGCTTTCTTT. Residues: CARSLGTGKTEAFF.

V and J are TRBV6-4 and TRBJ2-1, with 7 bases identical to TRBD2. Germline V lookup: CDR1 MRHNA, CDR2 SNTAGT. The CDR3 is made up of 15 amino acids. Trimming at V came to 3 bases and at J to 7 bases, leaving 9 bases not matched to a gene. This CDR3 is CASSEGAGDSNEQFF. The CDR3, as DNA: TGTGCCAGCAGTGAAGGGGCGGGAGATTCGAATGAGCAGTTCTTC.

This chain uses TRBV7-9 with TRBJ2-7, with 7 bases aligning to TRBD1. Trimming removed 5 bases from V and 3 bases from J; junction bases left unmatched: 4. The CDR3 runs to 13 residues. Germline V lookup: CDR1 SEHNR, CDR2 FQNEAQ (reference sequence). The chain's CDR3 is CASSRDRYYEQYF. The CDR3 coding sequence is TGTGCCAGCAGCCGGGACAGATACTACGAGCAGTACTTC.

V gene TRBV19 combines with J gene TRBJ2-1; possible D gene TRBD2, 6 bases. The CDR3 is 15 residues long. Trimming took off 2 bases at V and 6 bases at J, with 14 bases between the two ends. Germline lookup yields CDR1 LNHDA and CDR2 SQIVND (reference sequence). CDR3: CASSIPRGLSNEQFF. CDR3 bases: TGTGCCAGTAGTATACCAAGAGGACTAAGCAATGAGCAGTTCTTC.

The genes are TRBV5-1 and TRBJ2-7; D remains unclear. CDR1 and CDR2 from the germline V gene are SGHRS and YFSETQ. CDR3 length: 14 residues. V was trimmed by 5 bases and J by 4 bases, leaving 16 bases between them. DNA for the CDR3: TGCGCCAGCAGTCCTAACCCCTCCGCGTACGAGCAGTACTTC. Translated, it gives CASSPNPSAYEQYF.

This clone has only one observation. The chain joins TRBV3-1 (or the pseudogene TRBV3-2) to TRBJ2-5, with TRBD2 matching over 9 bases. This CDR3 spans 14 amino acids. The V segment lost 6 bases and the J segment 7 bases; nucleotides outside the gene matches: 9. Germline CDR1 LGHDT, CDR2 YNNKEL (reference sequence). CDR3 loop: CASRLAGAFGTQYF. DNA of the CDR3: TGTGCCAGCAGATTAGCGGGAGCCTTTGGGACCCAGTACTTC.

This sequence joins TRBV7-9 and TRBJ2-1; 10 bases match TRBD2. The CDR3 runs to 16 residues. Per germline, CDR1 SEHNR and CDR2 FQNEAQ (reference sequence). Germline trimming cut 3 bases from V and 3 bases from J; bases unmatched to any gene: 5. The CDR3 DNA is TGTGCCAGCAGCTTCCCCCTAGCGGGGGTCTACAATGAGCAGTTCTTC. Amino acid sequence: CASSFPLAGVYNEQFF.

The rearrangement links TRBV5-8 to TRBJ1-1; TRBD1 matches 8 bases. The CDR3 covers 14 residues. CDR1 is SGHTS and CDR2 is YDEGEE in the germline V gene. J gave up 2 bases and V 3 bases, and 3 bases lay outside the gene matches. CDR3 sequence reads: CASSSDRANTEAFF. DNA of the CDR3: TGTGCCAGCAGCTCGGACAGGGCCAACACTGAAGCTTTCTTT.

The rearrangement uses TRBV4-2 and TRBJ2-7; 7 positions agree with TRBD2. Looked up from germline, CDR1 is LGHNA and CDR2 is YNFKEQ. V lost 0 bases to trimming and J lost 3 bases; unmatched junction nucleotides: 8. The CDR3 runs 16 residues. CDR3 DNA sequence: TGTGCCAGCAGCCAAGACCGGGCGGGGGTCGACTACGAGCAGTACTTC. Translated: CASSQDRAGVDYEQYF.

This chain uses TRBV23-1 with TRBJ1-1; no definite D call. TRBV23-1 is an open reading frame, and its role is uncertain. The CDR3 is 14 amino acids. V gave up 0 bases and J gave up 7 bases, with 12 bases separating them. CDR3: CASSQSRAGREAFF. In nucleotides, the CDR3 is TGCGCCAGCAGTCAATCGCGGGCAGGCCGTGAAGCTTTCTTT.

The chain couples TRBV19 to TRBJ2-1, with TRBD2 identical over 8 bases. The CDR3 covers 15 residues. From germline, CDR1 is LNHDA and CDR2 SQIVND (reference sequence). V was pared by 3 bases and J by 7 bases, with 8 bases of the junction left unmatched. CDR3: CASSIPGLGPNEQFF. CDR3 DNA sequence: TGTGCCAGTAGTATTCCGGGACTAGGTCCTAATGAGCAGTTCTTC.

This rearrangement joins TRBV7-2 to TRBJ2-2; 9 bases match TRBD1. This CDR3 spans 16 amino acids. In germline, CDR1 is SGHTA, CDR2 FQGNSA. J was trimmed by 1 base and V by 2 bases; bases with no gene match: 2. CDR3 amino acids: CASSLMDRGNTGELFF. Written as DNA, the CDR3 is TGTGCCAGCAGCTTAATGGACAGGGGGAACACCGGGGAGCTGTTTTTT.

This clone was recorded once. This chain uses TRBV5-4 with TRBJ1-6; D is perhaps TRBD1 (6 bases). Looked up from germline, CDR1 is SGHNT and CDR2 is YYREEE (reference sequence). Deletions cut 0 bases from V and 7 bases from J, with 8 bases between. The CDR3 has 14 amino acids. The CDR3 coding sequence is TGTGCCAGCAGCTTGGAACAGGGAAATTCACCCCTCCACTTT. This sequence encodes CASSLEQGNSPLHF.

In its sample, this clone was seen once. The chain recombines TRBV4-2 with TRBJ2-2; D might be TRBD2 (7 bases). The germline V gene encodes CDR1 LGHNA and CDR2 YNFKEQ. Trimming cost V 7 bases and J 6 bases, with 21 bases left between them. This CDR3 has 16 amino acids. CDR3 sequence reads: CASTLERDNRAGELFF. The CDR3 region has the DNA TGTGCCAGCACATTGGAGCGGGACAATCGGGCCGGGGAGCTGTTTTTT.

V usage is TRBV6-4 and J usage is TRBJ2-1, with 12 bases matching TRBD2. V shed 6 bases and J 5 bases; nucleotides not matched to a gene: 5. Germline-derived CDR1 and CDR2 are MRHNA and SNTAGT. The CDR3 extends over 15 amino acids. The CDR3 coding sequence is TGTGCCAGCAGACAGACTAGCGGGAGAAACAATGAGCAGTTCTTC. Its translation is CASRQTSGRNNEQFF.

The chain has TRBV27 and TRBJ2-5; 10 nucleotides match TRBD2. Germline CDR1 MNHEY, CDR2 SMNVEV (reference sequence). The CDR3 totals 15 residues. Losses at the gene ends were 4 bases for V and 4 bases for J; bases not matched to a gene: 6. CDR3 amino acids: CASSSGLAPRETQYF. DNA for the CDR3: TGTGCCAGCAGTTCGGGACTAGCGCCCCGAGAGACCCAGTACTTC.

This sequence joins TRBV6-6 and TRBJ1-1; D gene unclear. Trimming stripped 2 bases from V and 1 base from J, with 8 bases between. The CDR3 extends over 14 amino acids. Germline V lookup: CDR1 MNHNY, CDR2 SVGAGI (reference sequence). In DNA form, the CDR3 reads TGTGCCAGCAGTTACCCGGAGGCGAACACTGAAGCTTTCTTT. It translates to CASSYPEANTEAFF.

The chain combines TRBV7-2 with TRBJ2-1; D perhaps matches TRBD2 (7 bases). Germline V lookup: CDR1 SGHTA, CDR2 FQGNSA. The germline V and J ends were trimmed by 5 bases and 10 bases, with 15 bases remaining between them. The CDR3 has 13 residues. The CDR3 coding sequence is TGTGCCAGCAGCCCGGAGGCGGGGGCGGAGCAGTTCTTC. The encoded protein is CASSPEAGAEQFF. Based on the CDR3 plus reference TRBV7-2 and TRBJ2-1, the full variable domain is GAGVSQSPSNKVTEKGKDVELRCDPISGHTALYWYRQSLGQGLEFLIYFQGNSAPDKSGLPSDRFSAERTGGSVSTLTIQRTQQEDSAVYLCASSPEAGAEQFFGPGTRLTVL.

The chain uses TRBV11-3 and TRBJ2-1; weak D call: TRBD1 (5 bases). CDR1 is SGHNT, CDR2 YENEEA, per germline. V lost 3 bases, J lost 5 bases, and 11 bases lay in between. CDR3 length: 14 amino acids. The CDR3 bases are TGTGCCAGCAGCTTGTCTTACAGGCACAATGAGCAGTTCTTC. This gives the protein CASSLSYRHNEQFF.

The chain joins TRBV2 to TRBJ1-1; D possibly corresponds to TRBD1 (6 bases). Trimming left V 4 bases short and J 4 bases short, with 16 bases between. The CDR3 has 15 amino acids. The germline V gene encodes CDR1 SNHLY and CDR2 FYNNEI. CDR3: CASSVDGGAGTEAFF. DNA for the CDR3: TGTGCCAGCAGTGTTGATGGGGGCGCCGGCACTGAAGCTTTCTTT.

The genes are TRBV21-1 and TRBJ2-5; the table's D gene call, TRBD2, was not cross checked with the DNA. TRBV21-1 is reported as a pseudogene. The CDR3 spans 20 residues. The CDR3 DNA sequence: TGTGCCAGCAGCCGTGGATTCAGGTTCGGTCTAGCGGGAATTGTTGAGACCCAGTACTTC. It yields the protein CASSRGFRFGLAGIVETQYF.

The chain uses TRBV7-2 and TRBJ2-5, with D perhaps TRBD1 (5 bases). Germline V CDR1 and CDR2: SGHTA, FQGNSA. The ends were cut back, 4 bases at V and 4 bases at J, with 16 bases in the middle. CDR3 size: 15 residues. This CDR3 is CASSSAPVRAETQYF. The CDR3, as DNA: TGTGCCAGCAGCTCAGCGCCGGTCAGGGCAGAGACCCAGTACTTC.